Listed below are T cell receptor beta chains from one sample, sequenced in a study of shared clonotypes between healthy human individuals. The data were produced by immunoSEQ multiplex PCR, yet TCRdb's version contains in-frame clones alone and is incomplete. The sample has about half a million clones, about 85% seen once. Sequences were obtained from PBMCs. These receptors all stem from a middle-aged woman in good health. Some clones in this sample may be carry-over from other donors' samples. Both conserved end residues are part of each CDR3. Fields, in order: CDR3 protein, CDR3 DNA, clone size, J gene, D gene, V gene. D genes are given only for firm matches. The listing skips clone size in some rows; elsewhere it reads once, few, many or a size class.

cdr3_aa: CASSLLSGTGGYTF; cdr3_nt: TGTGCCAGCAGCTTATTGTCGGGCACGGGGGGCTACACCTTC; clone_size: NA; j_call: TRBJ1-2; d_call: NA; v_call: TRBV7-3
cdr3_aa: CASSPGTDTQYF; cdr3_nt: TGTGCCAGCTCACCAGGGACAGATACGCAGTATTTT; clone_size: NA; j_call: TRBJ2-3; d_call: NA; v_call: TRBV18
cdr3_aa: CASSLSGGSSGANVLTF; cdr3_nt: TGTGCCAGCAGCTTGTCTGGGGGATCCTCTGGGGCCAACGTCCTGACTTTC; clone_size: NA; j_call: TRBJ2-6; d_call: NA; v_call: TRBV5-5
cdr3_aa: CASSREDGTQYF; cdr3_nt: TGTGCCAGCAGCCGGGAAGACGGTACGCAGTATTTT; clone_size: NA; j_call: TRBJ2-3; d_call: NA; v_call: TRBV7-3
cdr3_aa: CASSLQAGVSDTQYF; cdr3_nt: TGTGCCAGCAGTTTGCAAGCGGGGGTCTCGGATACGCAGTATTTT; clone_size: NA; j_call: TRBJ2-3; d_call: TRBD2; v_call: TRBV27
cdr3_aa: CASSLVGTGAYGYTF; cdr3_nt: TGTGCCAGCAGCTTAGTGGGGACAGGGGCGTATGGCTACACCTTC; clone_size: NA; j_call: TRBJ1-2; d_call: TRBD1; v_call: TRBV13
cdr3_aa: CASSLIGTGIPDTQYF; cdr3_nt: TGTGCCAGCAGCTTAATCGGGACAGGGATTCCAGATACGCAGTATTTT; clone_size: NA; j_call: TRBJ2-3; d_call: TRBD1; v_call: TRBV7-2
cdr3_aa: CAISESADTGELFF; cdr3_nt: TGTGCCATCAGTGAGTCTGCCGACACCGGGGAGCTGTTTTTT; clone_size: NA; j_call: TRBJ2-2; d_call: NA; v_call: TRBV10-3
cdr3_aa: CASSPGGNTEAFF; cdr3_nt: TGTGCCAGCAGCCCCGGGGGGAACACTGAAGCTTTCTTT; clone_size: NA; j_call: TRBJ1-1; d_call: NA; v_call: TRBV5-6
cdr3_aa: CASSRGRNTEAFF; cdr3_nt: TGTGCCAGCAGCAGGGGCCGGAACACTGAAGCTTTCTTT; clone_size: NA; j_call: TRBJ1-1; d_call: NA; v_call: TRBV28
cdr3_aa: CASSLARTSGSYNEQFF; cdr3_nt: TGCGCCAGCAGCTTGGCCAGGACTAGCGGATCCTACAATGAGCAGTTCTTC; clone_size: NA; j_call: TRBJ2-1; d_call: TRBD2; v_call: TRBV5-1
cdr3_aa: CASSLDHNTPPLYF; cdr3_nt: TGTGCCAGCAGCTTAGATCATAACACCCCCCCTCTTTACTTC; clone_size: NA; j_call: TRBJ2-7; d_call: NA; v_call: TRBV11-2
cdr3_aa: CASSLAGTSGTYEQYF; cdr3_nt: TGTGCCAGCAGCTTGGCCGGGACTAGCGGTACCTACGAGCAGTACTTC; clone_size: NA; j_call: TRBJ2-7; d_call: TRBD2; v_call: TRBV5-4
cdr3_aa: CASSLLGTMNTEAFF; cdr3_nt: TGTGCCAGCAGCTTATTGGGTACTATGAACACTGAAGCTTTCTTT; clone_size: NA; j_call: TRBJ1-1; d_call: NA; v_call: TRBV5-6
cdr3_aa: CASSYTGVLRYEQYF; cdr3_nt: TGTGCCAGCAGTTACACCGGGGTACTACGGTACGAGCAGTACTTC; clone_size: NA; j_call: TRBJ2-7; d_call: NA; v_call: TRBV6-6
cdr3_aa: CASSQFFGTGKMNTEAFF; cdr3_nt: TGTGCCAGCAGCCAGTTTTTCGGGACAGGAAAAATGAACACTGAAGCTTTCTTT; clone_size: NA; j_call: TRBJ1-1; d_call: TRBD1; v_call: TRBV14
cdr3_aa: CAWSPGTFQPQHF; cdr3_nt: TGTGCCTGGAGTCCCGGGACATTTCAGCCCCAGCATTTT; clone_size: NA; j_call: TRBJ1-5; d_call: NA; v_call: TRBV30
cdr3_aa: CASSYGTIVGEQFF; cdr3_nt: TGTGCCAGCAGTTACGGAACTATCGTCGGTGAGCAGTTCTTC; clone_size: many; j_call: TRBJ2-1; d_call: NA; v_call: TRBV6-6
cdr3_aa: CASRPPGGSYEQYF; cdr3_nt: TGTGCCAGCAGACCCCCGGGAGGCTCTTACGAGCAGTACTTC; clone_size: NA; j_call: TRBJ2-7; d_call: TRBD2; v_call: TRBV5-4
cdr3_aa: CASTACTYEQYF; cdr3_nt: TGTGCCAGCACCGCGTGTACCTACGAGCAGTACTTC; clone_size: NA; j_call: TRBJ2-7; d_call: NA; v_call: TRBV21-1
cdr3_aa: CAISLLAVAPDTQYF; cdr3_nt: TGTGCCATCAGCTTATTAGCGGTAGCACCAGATACGCAGTATTTT; clone_size: NA; j_call: TRBJ2-3; d_call: NA; v_call: TRBV7-3
cdr3_aa: CASSPGTSATNEKLFF; cdr3_nt: TGCGCCAGCAGTCCCGGGACATCTGCAACTAATGAAAAACTGTTTTTT; clone_size: NA; j_call: TRBJ1-4; d_call: NA; v_call: TRBV5-1
cdr3_aa: CAGRGAGANVLTF; cdr3_nt: TGTGCTGGAAGGGGTGCTGGGGCCAACGTCCTGACTTTT; clone_size: once; j_call: TRBJ2-6; d_call: NA; v_call: TRBV30
cdr3_aa: CASSYTGTAYNQPQHF; cdr3_nt: TGTGCCAGCAGCTATACCGGGACAGCCTACAATCAGCCCCAGCATTTT; clone_size: many; j_call: TRBJ1-5; d_call: TRBD1; v_call: TRBV5-6
cdr3_aa: CAISDPSLAGLNYEQYF; cdr3_nt: TGTGCCATCAGTGACCCCTCCCTAGCGGGTCTTAACTACGAGCAGTACTTC; clone_size: NA; j_call: TRBJ2-7; d_call: TRBD2; v_call: TRBV10-3
cdr3_aa: CASNPPGSGGWEQFF; cdr3_nt: TGTGCCAGCAATCCCCCTGGTTCAGGGGGCTGGGAGCAGTTCTTC; clone_size: NA; j_call: TRBJ2-1; d_call: TRBD1; v_call: TRBV28
cdr3_aa: CASTPQGAGSPGELFF; cdr3_nt: TGTGCCAGCACCCCCCAGGGGGCGGGATCCCCCGGGGAGCTGTTTTTT; clone_size: NA; j_call: TRBJ2-2; d_call: TRBD1; v_call: TRBV6-6
cdr3_aa: CASSLFTFRGRYEKLFF; cdr3_nt: TGTGCCAGCAGTTTATTTACATTCCGGGGGCGTTATGAAAAACTGTTTTTT; clone_size: once; j_call: TRBJ1-4; d_call: NA; v_call: TRBV28
cdr3_aa: CASSIQGQGSNQPQHF; cdr3_nt: TGTGCCAGTAGTATACAGGGACAGGGAAGCAATCAGCCCCAGCATTTT; clone_size: NA; j_call: TRBJ1-5; d_call: TRBD1; v_call: TRBV19
cdr3_aa: CASSEVPEAEAFF; cdr3_nt: TGTGCCAGCAGTGAAGTTCCGGAGGCTGAAGCTTTCTTT; clone_size: NA; j_call: TRBJ1-1; d_call: NA; v_call: TRBV6-1
cdr3_aa: CASSLVAGTGELFF; cdr3_nt: TGTGCCAGCAGCTTAGTTGCGGGCACCGGGGAGCTGTTTTTT; clone_size: NA; j_call: TRBJ2-2; d_call: NA; v_call: TRBV11-2
cdr3_aa: CSVDAGAGGTDTQYF; cdr3_nt: TGCAGCGTTGATGCGGGAGCCGGGGGCACAGATACGCAGTATTTT; clone_size: NA; j_call: TRBJ2-3; d_call: TRBD2; v_call: TRBV29-1
cdr3_aa: CASSDRTGLKNEKLFF; cdr3_nt: TGTGCCAGCAGCGATAGGACAGGCTTAAAGAATGAAAAACTGTTTTTT; clone_size: NA; j_call: TRBJ1-4; d_call: TRBD1; v_call: TRBV28
cdr3_aa: CAWSAGLADYNEQFF; cdr3_nt: TGTGCCTGGAGTGCGGGACTAGCGGACTACAATGAGCAGTTCTTC; clone_size: once; j_call: TRBJ2-1; d_call: TRBD2; v_call: TRBV30
cdr3_aa: CASAGASGAEEQFF; cdr3_nt: TGTGCCAGCGCTGGGGCTAGCGGAGCCGAGGAGCAGTTCTTC; clone_size: NA; j_call: TRBJ2-1; d_call: TRBD2; v_call: TRBV28
cdr3_aa: CATGVGAGSNTGELFF; cdr3_nt: TGTGCCACCGGGGTAGGGGCAGGGTCGAACACCGGGGAGCTGTTTTTT; clone_size: NA; j_call: TRBJ2-2; d_call: NA; v_call: TRBV15
cdr3_aa: CASSLLDRGIDMNTEAFF; cdr3_nt: TGTGCCAGCAGCCTTCTCGACAGGGGGATCGATATGAACACTGAAGCTTTCTTT; clone_size: once; j_call: TRBJ1-1; d_call: TRBD1; v_call: TRBV9
cdr3_aa: CASSPGGTGEETQYF; cdr3_nt: TGTGCCAGCAGCCCAGGGGGGACTGGGGAAGAGACCCAGTACTTC; clone_size: NA; j_call: TRBJ2-5; d_call: NA; v_call: TRBV7-2
cdr3_aa: CASSFSGAPTDTQYF; cdr3_nt: TGCGCCAGCAGCTTTTCGGGGGCGCCCACAGATACGCAGTATTTT; clone_size: NA; j_call: TRBJ2-3; d_call: NA; v_call: TRBV5-1
cdr3_aa: CASSARGVRDTQYF; cdr3_nt: TGTGCCAGCAGTGCCCGAGGGGTCAGAGATACGCAGTATTTT; clone_size: NA; j_call: TRBJ2-3; d_call: NA; v_call: TRBV9
cdr3_aa: CASSTGTGNQPQHF; cdr3_nt: TGTGCCAGCAGTACCGGGACAGGCAATCAGCCCCAGCATTTT; clone_size: NA; j_call: TRBJ1-5; d_call: TRBD1; v_call: TRBV2
cdr3_aa: CASSLSSIHEQYF; cdr3_nt: TGTGCCAGCAGCCTCTCCTCCATCCACGAGCAGTACTTC; clone_size: many; j_call: TRBJ2-7; d_call: NA; v_call: TRBV7-9
cdr3_aa: CASSVPGGSPGLAGYNEQFF; cdr3_nt: TGTGCCAGCAGCGTTCCTGGGGGGAGCCCGGGACTAGCGGGATACAATGAGCAGTTCTTC; clone_size: many; j_call: TRBJ2-1; d_call: TRBD2; v_call: TRBV9
cdr3_aa: CASSSNAQRTGGANVLTF; cdr3_nt: TGTGCCAGCAGCTCGAACGCGCAAAGGACAGGTGGGGCCAACGTCCTGACTTTC; clone_size: NA; j_call: TRBJ2-6; d_call: TRBD1; v_call: TRBV11-2
cdr3_aa: CASSLYIWTSPDTQYF; cdr3_nt: TGTGCCAGCAGCTTATATATTTGGACTAGTCCAGATACGCAGTATTTT; clone_size: NA; j_call: TRBJ2-3; d_call: TRBD2; v_call: TRBV7-8
cdr3_aa: CAWSPGTGVDTEAFF; cdr3_nt: TGTGCCTGGAGTCCCGGGACAGGGGTAGATACTGAAGCTTTCTTT; clone_size: few; j_call: TRBJ1-1; d_call: TRBD1; v_call: TRBV30
cdr3_aa: CASSLQGDGTDTQYF; cdr3_nt: TGCGCCAGCAGCCTACAGGGGGATGGCACAGATACGCAGTATTTT; clone_size: NA; j_call: TRBJ2-3; d_call: TRBD1; v_call: TRBV5-1
cdr3_aa: CASSEARVSGNTIYF; cdr3_nt: TGTGCCAGCAGTGAAGCTCGGGTCTCTGGAAACACCATATATTTT; clone_size: NA; j_call: TRBJ1-3; d_call: NA; v_call: TRBV25-1
cdr3_aa: CASGGHWDGNQPQHF; cdr3_nt: TGTGCCAGCGGCGGACACTGGGATGGCAATCAGCCCCAGCATTTT; clone_size: NA; j_call: TRBJ1-5; d_call: NA; v_call: TRBV6-1
cdr3_aa: CASSIRGDGEKLFF; cdr3_nt: TGTGCCAGTAGCATAAGGGGAGACGGTGAAAAACTGTTTTTT; clone_size: NA; j_call: TRBJ1-4; d_call: NA; v_call: TRBV19
cdr3_aa: CASSRGPYEQYF; cdr3_nt: TGTGCCAGCAGCAGGGGACCATACGAGCAGTACTTC; clone_size: NA; j_call: TRBJ2-7; d_call: NA; v_call: TRBV5-8
cdr3_aa: CASSLAGGGEAFF; cdr3_nt: TGTGCCAGCAGCTTAGCGGGGGGTGGGGAAGCTTTCTTT; clone_size: NA; j_call: TRBJ1-1; d_call: NA; v_call: TRBV7-9
cdr3_aa: CASSPSPRNSRQETQYF; cdr3_nt: TGTGCCAGCTCACCCTCCCCGAGAAATAGTCGTCAAGAGACCCAGTACTTC; clone_size: once; j_call: TRBJ2-5; d_call: NA; v_call: TRBV18
cdr3_aa: CASSLVAGGSYEQYF; cdr3_nt: TGCGCCAGCAGCTTGGTGGCGGGAGGCTCCTACGAGCAGTACTTC; clone_size: NA; j_call: TRBJ2-7; d_call: TRBD2; v_call: TRBV5-1
cdr3_aa: CAWSAEGLGEKLFF; cdr3_nt: TGTGCCTGGAGTGCAGAGGGTTTGGGCGAAAAACTGTTTTTT; clone_size: once; j_call: TRBJ1-4; d_call: NA; v_call: TRBV30
cdr3_aa: CASSLEGPTAVFF; cdr3_nt: TGTGCCAGCAGCTTAGAGGGGCCAACAGCTGTGTTCTTC; clone_size: few; j_call: TRBJ2-1; d_call: NA; v_call: TRBV7-8
cdr3_aa: CASSRRQEPNYGYTF; cdr3_nt: TGTGCCAGCAGCCGCAGACAGGAGCCTAACTATGGCTACACCTTC; clone_size: many; j_call: TRBJ1-2; d_call: NA; v_call: TRBV7-2